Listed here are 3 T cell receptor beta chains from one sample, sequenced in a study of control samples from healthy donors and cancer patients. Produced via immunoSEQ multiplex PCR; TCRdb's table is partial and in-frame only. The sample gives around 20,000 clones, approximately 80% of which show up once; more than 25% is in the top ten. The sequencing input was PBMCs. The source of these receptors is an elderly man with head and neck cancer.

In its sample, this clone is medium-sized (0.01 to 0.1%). The CDR3 DNA reads TGTGCCAGCAGCAAGGGGGCAGGGCTCGGTTCACCCCTCCACTTT. Translated, it gives CASSKGAGLGSPLHF. The chain carries TRBV7-8 and TRBJ1-6; 7 bases line up with TRBD1. The V gene end was trimmed by 5 bases and the J gene end by 9 bases; junction bases not matched to a gene: 10. The CDR3 has 15 amino acids. Per germline, CDR1 SGHVS and CDR2 FQNEAQ.

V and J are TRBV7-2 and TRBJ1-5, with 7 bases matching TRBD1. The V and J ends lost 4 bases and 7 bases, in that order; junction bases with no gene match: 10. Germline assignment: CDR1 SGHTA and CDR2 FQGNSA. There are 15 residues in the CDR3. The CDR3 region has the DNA TGTGCCAGCAGCTCCGCCGACAGGGAAAGCCAGCCCCAGCATTTT. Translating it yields CASSSADRESQPQHF.

The CDR3 is CATSDRLDGAGMFF. CDR3 coding DNA: TGTGCCACCAGTGACCGACTTGACGGCGCCGGGATGTTTTTT. The chain is built from TRBV24-1 and TRBJ1-4; D uncertain. Trimming stripped 4 bases from V and 15 bases from J, with 20 bases between. CDR3 length: 14 amino acids. Germline assignment: CDR1 KGHDR and CDR2 SFDVKD.